Included here is one T cell receptor beta chain sequence, with context. Measured with immunoSEQ multiplex PCR; TCRdb has only the in-frame clones, and not every one. Of approximately 100,000 clones in the sample, roughly nine tenths were seen once. This entry is derived from a study of OX40 agonist ivuxolimab in advanced cancers. CDR3 length equals 15 residues. Germline loops: CDR1 MNHNS, CDR2 SASEGT. V dropped 3 bases and J dropped 2; count of bases not matched to a gene: 4. The clonotype was recovered from an adult with an advanced solid tumor such as melanoma, head and neck, liver or kidney cancer. Source: CD4+ or CD8+ T cells sorted from blood, taken in a trial of the OX40 agonist ivuxolimab. The rearrangement links TRBV6-1 to TRBJ2-3, with 8 bases lining up with TRBD2. The CDR3 loop reads CASSEGGGNTDTQYF. DNA for the CDR3: TGTGCCAGCAGTGAGGGCGGGGGGAACACAGATACGCAGTATTTT.